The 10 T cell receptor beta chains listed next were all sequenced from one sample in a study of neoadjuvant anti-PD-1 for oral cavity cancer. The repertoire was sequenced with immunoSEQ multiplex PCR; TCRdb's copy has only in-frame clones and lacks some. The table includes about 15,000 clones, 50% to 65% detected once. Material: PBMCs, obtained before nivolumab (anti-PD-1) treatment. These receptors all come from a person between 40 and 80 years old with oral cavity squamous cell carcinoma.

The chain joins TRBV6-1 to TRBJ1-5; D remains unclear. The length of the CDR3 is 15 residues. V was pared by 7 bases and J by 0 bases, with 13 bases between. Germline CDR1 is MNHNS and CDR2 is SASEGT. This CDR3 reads CASIPQTYSNQPQHF. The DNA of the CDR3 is TGTGCCAGCATTCCGCAGACTTATAGCAATCAGCCCCAGCATTTT.

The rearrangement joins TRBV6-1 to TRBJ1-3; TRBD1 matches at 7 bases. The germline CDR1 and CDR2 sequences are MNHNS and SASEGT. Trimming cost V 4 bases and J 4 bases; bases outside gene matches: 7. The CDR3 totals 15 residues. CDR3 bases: TGTGCCAGCAGTGCCACAGGGGTTACCGGAAACACCATATATTTT. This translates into CASSATGVTGNTIYF.

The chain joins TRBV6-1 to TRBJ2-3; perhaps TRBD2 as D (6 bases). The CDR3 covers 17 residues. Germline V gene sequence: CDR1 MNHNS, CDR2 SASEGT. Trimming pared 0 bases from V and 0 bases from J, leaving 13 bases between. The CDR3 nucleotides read TGTGCCAGCAGTGAAGCCCCCTGGGGGGTAAGCACAGATACGCAGTATTTT. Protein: CASSEAPWGVSTDTQYF.

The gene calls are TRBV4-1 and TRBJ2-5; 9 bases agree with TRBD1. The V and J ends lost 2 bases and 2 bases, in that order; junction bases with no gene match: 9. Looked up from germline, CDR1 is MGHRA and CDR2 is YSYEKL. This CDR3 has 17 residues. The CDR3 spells CASSQFHPGQGQETQYF. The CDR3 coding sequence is TGCGCCAGCAGCCAATTCCATCCGGGACAGGGTCAAGAGACCCAGTACTTC.

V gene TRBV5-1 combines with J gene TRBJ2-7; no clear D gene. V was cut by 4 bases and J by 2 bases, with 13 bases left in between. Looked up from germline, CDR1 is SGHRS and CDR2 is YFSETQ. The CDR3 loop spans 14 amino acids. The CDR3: CASSSPTTPYEQYF. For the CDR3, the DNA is TGCGCCAGCAGCAGCCCGACAACACCCTACGAGCAGTACTTC.

CDR3 sequence: CASSGSGRVGDTQYF. CDR3 in DNA: TGTGCCAGCAGCGGTAGCGGGAGGGTCGGAGATACGCAGTATTTT. The chain uses TRBV9 and TRBJ2-3; 11 bases fit TRBD2. There are 15 residues in the CDR3. The trim removed 3 bases at V and 5 bases at J, leaving 5 bases unmatched. CDR1 is SGDLS, CDR2 YYNGEE, per germline.

CDR3 protein: CASVGLLEETQYF. CDR3 DNA: TGTGCCAGCGTTGGGCTGTTGGAGGAGACCCAGTACTTC. The chain uses TRBV11-2 and TRBJ2-5; unclear D gene. The ends were cut back, 8 bases at V and 5 bases at J, with 15 bases in the middle. This CDR3 is built from 13 residues. Per the germline V gene, CDR1 is SGHAT and CDR2 is FQNNGV.

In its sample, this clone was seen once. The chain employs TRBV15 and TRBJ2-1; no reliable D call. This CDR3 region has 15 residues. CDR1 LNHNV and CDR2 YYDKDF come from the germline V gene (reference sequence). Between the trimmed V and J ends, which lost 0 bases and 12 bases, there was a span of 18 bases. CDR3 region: CATSRDGVGNIRQFF. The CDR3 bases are TGTGCCACCAGCAGAGATGGTGTGGGGAATATCAGGCAGTTCTTC.

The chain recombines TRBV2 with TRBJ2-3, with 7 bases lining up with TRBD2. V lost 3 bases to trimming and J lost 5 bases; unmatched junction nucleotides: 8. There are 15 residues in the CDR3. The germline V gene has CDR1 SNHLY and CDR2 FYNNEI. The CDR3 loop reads CASSEAGVLVDTQYF. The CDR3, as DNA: TGTGCCAGCAGTGAGGCGGGAGTCTTGGTAGATACGCAGTATTTT.

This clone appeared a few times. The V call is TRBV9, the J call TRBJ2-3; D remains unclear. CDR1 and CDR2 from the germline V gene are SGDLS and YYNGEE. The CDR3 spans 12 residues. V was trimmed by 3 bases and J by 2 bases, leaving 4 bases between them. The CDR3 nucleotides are TGTGCCAGCAGCGGAAACACAGATACGCAGTATTTT. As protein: CASSGNTDTQYF.